Each of the 20 T cell receptor beta chains below was sequenced from the same sample in a study of radiotherapy plus CTLA-4 blockade in lung cancer. The assay was immunoSEQ multiplex PCR, and TCRdb's table has in-frame clones only and misses some. The sample lists 30,000 to 50,000 clones; about four fifths were seen once. The sample was peripheral blood, taken from a patient treated with radiotherapy plus ipilimumab. Source of these receptors: a human donor with non-small cell lung cancer that progressed on radiotherapy plus ipilimumab.

Concerning this clone: Other DNA variants within this sample encode the same CDR3. The V and J genes are TRBV14 and TRBJ2-3, with D possibly being TRBD2 (6 bases). In germline, CDR1 is SGHDN, CDR2 FVKESK. CDR3 size: 14 residues. Trimming cost V 4 bases and J 0 bases, with 8 bases left between them. The DNA for the CDR3 is TGTGCCAGCAGCCGGGCGGGGAGCACAGATACGCAGTATTTT. Protein: CASSRAGSTDTQYF.

The V and J genes are TRBV6-1 and TRBJ2-7; maybe TRBD2 (7 bases). This CDR3 has 15 residues. V was clipped by 10 bases and J by 4 bases, with 23 bases between them. The germline V gene has CDR1 MNHNS and CDR2 SASEGT. CDR3 DNA: TGTGCCACCAGGGGCGGGGGAATCGTAGCGTACGAGCAGTACTTC. Its protein is CATRGGGIVAYEQYF.

This clone came up a few times. CDR3 region: CASSWDSNGNTIYF. The CDR3 nucleotides read TGTGCCAGCAGTTGGGACAGTAATGGAAACACCATATATTTT. This chain uses TRBV6-1 with TRBJ1-3, with 7 bases matching TRBD1. The CDR3 spans 14 residues. Germline-derived CDR1 and CDR2 are MNHNS and SASEGT. V shed 5 bases, J shed 3 bases, and the junction held 4 bases outside the gene matches.

The chain carries TRBV19 and TRBJ1-1; possible D gene TRBD1, 5 bases. CDR1 and CDR2 (germline): LNHDA, SQIVND (reference sequence). Trimming took 3 bases from V and 0 from J, leaving 14 bases between them. The CDR3 is 16 amino acids. This CDR3 is CASSILAGNLNTEAFF. Here the CDR3 DNA reads TGTGCCAGTAGTATTCTCGCAGGGAATCTGAACACTGAAGCTTTCTTT.

This clone has just one count. V is TRBV19 and J is TRBJ2-7, with 7 positions matching TRBD1. Per the germline V gene, CDR1 is LNHDA and CDR2 is SQIVND (reference sequence). CDR3 length: 14 amino acids. Trimming at V came to 4 bases and at J to 1 base, leaving 4 bases not matched to a gene. For the CDR3, the DNA is TGTGCCAGTAGTACGCGGACAGGTTCCTACGAGCAGTACTTC. Translated: CASSTRTGSYEQYF.

The chain joins TRBV18 to TRBJ1-2; D gene uncertain. V was trimmed by 3 bases and J by 2 bases, leaving 10 bases between them. From germline, CDR1 is KGHSH and CDR2 LQKENI. CDR3 size: 14 residues. CDR3 in DNA: TGTGCCAGCTCACCGAGGAGGGAGAACTATGGCTACACCTTC. Protein sequence: CASSPRRENYGYTF.

The table lists this clone with a few counts. This sequence joins TRBV27 and TRBJ1-2; 10 bases are shared with TRBD1. Trimming at V came to 6 bases and at J to 5 bases, leaving 6 bases not matched to a gene. The CDR3 runs 14 residues. Germline CDR1 and CDR2: MNHEY and SMNVEV (reference sequence). The CDR3, as DNA: TGTGCCAGCAGGACAGGGGGCGCTGGTTATGGCTACACCTTC. Its protein product is CASRTGGAGYGYTF.

This clone was counted a few times. Other DNA sequences in this sample translate to the same CDR3. The chain employs TRBV18 and TRBJ2-3; TRBD1 matches at 9 bases. This CDR3 region has 14 residues. Trimming at V came to 3 bases and at J to 3 bases, leaving 1 base not matched to a gene. Germline V gives CDR1 KGHSH, CDR2 LQKENI. The CDR3 spells CASSPGQGTDTQYF. DNA for the CDR3: TGTGCCAGCTCACCTGGACAGGGGACAGATACGCAGTATTTT.

The chain recombines TRBV9 with TRBJ1-2, with D hard to call. CDR1 and CDR2 (germline): SGDLS, YYNGEE. Trimming took 0 bases from V and 5 from J, leaving 8 bases between them. This CDR3 contains 13 residues. The CDR3 protein is CASSVVADYGYTF. As DNA, the CDR3 is TGTGCCAGCAGCGTAGTCGCAGATTATGGCTACACCTTC.

V is TRBV2 and J is TRBJ2-2; 9 positions match TRBD1. Per germline, CDR1 SNHLY and CDR2 FYNNEI. The CDR3 is 16 amino acids. V lost 4 bases to trimming and J lost 1 base; unmatched junction nucleotides: 4. In DNA, the CDR3 is TGTGCCAGCAGTGGACAGGGGGGTTTGAACACCGGGGAGCTGTTTTTT. This sequence encodes CASSGQGGLNTGELFF.

This sequence joins TRBV5-1 and TRBJ2-5; 11 positions agree with TRBD2. The end of the DNA fits TRBJ2-7 better, so the J call may be wrong. The germline gives CDR1 SGHRS, CDR2 YFSETQ. The CDR3 extends over 15 amino acids. The CDR3 here is CASSLETSGAYEQYF. DNA of the CDR3: TGCGCCAGCAGCCTGGAGACTAGCGGGGCCTACGAGCAGTACTTC.

With regard to this clone: Other nucleotide sequences in the sample specify the same CDR3. The chain combines TRBV23-1 with TRBJ2-7; D is unresolved. TRBV23-1 is known as an ORF, though its function is uncertain. The CDR3 sequence is 10 residues long. Trimming took 11 bases from V and 2 from J, leaving 7 bases between them. CDR3 nucleotides: TGCGCCGGCCATCCCTACGAGCAGTACTTC. This sequence encodes CAGHPYEQYF.

The CDR3 bases are TGTGCCAGCAGCTTAGGTTTAGTCGGAGTCGGAATCGGCTCACCCCTCCACTTT. Translated, it gives CASSLGLVGVGIGSPLHF. The chain combines TRBV13 with TRBJ1-6; D is ambiguous. Trimming stripped 0 bases from V and 10 bases from J, with 22 bases between. There are 18 residues in the CDR3. Germline V gene data show CDR1 as PRHDT and CDR2 as FYEKMQ (reference sequence).

In the case of this clone: This specimen includes other DNA sequences encoding the same CDR3. This chain connects TRBV5-1 to TRBJ2-3; 8 positions agree with TRBD1. V trimming: 1 base; J trimming: 4 bases; junction bases outside the gene matches: 5. Germline CDR1 reads SGHRS; CDR2 reads YFSETQ. This CDR3 has 15 residues. The CDR3 nucleotides are TGCGCCAGCAGCTTGACAGGGGGACGGGCAGATACGCAGTATTTT. This codes for CASSLTGGRADTQYF.

This clone appeared once. The CDR3 loop reads CASSSRQGWGKNIQYF. CDR3 bases: TGTGCCAGCAGCTCGCGACAGGGGTGGGGCAAAAACATTCAGTACTTC. The chain links TRBV11-1 to TRBJ2-4; 8 bases line up with TRBD1. CDR1 is SGHAT, CDR2 FQDESV, per germline (reference sequence). The CDR3 is 16 amino acids. V gave up 4 bases and J gave up 3 bases; unmatched junction bases: 8.

The rearrangement links TRBV19 to TRBJ1-1; no reliable D call. The CDR3 is 11 amino acids. Trimming stripped 4 bases from V and 4 bases from J, with 4 bases between. Germline CDR1 and CDR2: LNHDA and SQIVND (reference sequence). The CDR3 sequence is CASSTRTEAFF. The CDR3 DNA sequence: TGTGCCAGTAGTACCCGCACTGAAGCTTTCTTT.

The V gene is TRBV14, the J gene TRBJ2-1, with 7 bases matching TRBD2. This CDR3 has 15 residues. J lost 4 bases, V lost 6 bases, and 9 bases had no gene match. Germline values: CDR1 SGHDN, CDR2 FVKESK. The DNA of the CDR3 is TGTGCCAGCAGGCCGACAGCGGGGTTGTACAATGAGCAGTTCTTC. It specifies CASRPTAGLYNEQFF.

V and J are TRBV5-1 and TRBJ2-7, with TRBD2 matching over 9 bases. The trim removed 6 bases at V and 6 bases at J, leaving 19 bases unmatched. The germline V gene has CDR1 SGHRS and CDR2 YFSETQ. This CDR3 has 17 amino acids. The CDR3 here is CASTPRPGTSPTSEQYF. CDR3 nucleotide sequence: TGCGCCAGCACCCCCCGTCCCGGGACTAGCCCAACGTCCGAGCAGTACTTC.

The chain combines TRBV5-4 with TRBJ2-5, with 7 bases fitting TRBD1. The CDR3 length is 15 residues. Germline CDR1 reads SGHNT; CDR2 reads YYREEE (reference sequence). Losses at the gene ends were 1 base for V and 3 bases for J; bases not matched to a gene: 6. The CDR3 DNA sequence: TGTGCCAGCAGCTTGTTTCAGGGGGTAGAAGAGACCCAGTACTTC. Translation: CASSLFQGVEETQYF.

The chain combines TRBV6-6 with TRBJ1-2, with a tentative D call TRBD1 (5 bases). The germline CDR1 and CDR2 sequences are MNHNY and SVGAGI (reference sequence). There are 14 residues in the CDR3. The ends were cut back, 2 bases at V and 8 bases at J, with 15 bases in the middle. The CDR3 loop reads CASSYGTLNPGYTF. The CDR3 region has the DNA TGTGCCAGCAGTTACGGGACTCTGAATCCGGGCTACACCTTC.